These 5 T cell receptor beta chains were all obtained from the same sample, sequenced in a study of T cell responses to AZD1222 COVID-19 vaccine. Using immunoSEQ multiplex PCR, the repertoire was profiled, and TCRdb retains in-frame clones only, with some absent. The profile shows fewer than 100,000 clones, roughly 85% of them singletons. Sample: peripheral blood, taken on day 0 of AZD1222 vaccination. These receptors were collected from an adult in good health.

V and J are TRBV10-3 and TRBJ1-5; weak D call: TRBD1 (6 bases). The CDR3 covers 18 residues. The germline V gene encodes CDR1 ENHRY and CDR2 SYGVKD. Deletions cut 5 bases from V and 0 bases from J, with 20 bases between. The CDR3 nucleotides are TGTGCCATCAGTCCGGGACTTGGGGGGCTGTATAGCAATCAGCCCCAGCATTTT. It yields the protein CAISPGLGGLYSNQPQHF.

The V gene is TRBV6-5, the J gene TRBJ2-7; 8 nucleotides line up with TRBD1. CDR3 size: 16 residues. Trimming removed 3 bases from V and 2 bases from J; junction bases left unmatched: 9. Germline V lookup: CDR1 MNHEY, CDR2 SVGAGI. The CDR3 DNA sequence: TGTGCCAGCAGTTATGACACGACAGGGGCTGCCTACGAGCAGTACTTC. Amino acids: CASSYDTTGAAYEQYF.

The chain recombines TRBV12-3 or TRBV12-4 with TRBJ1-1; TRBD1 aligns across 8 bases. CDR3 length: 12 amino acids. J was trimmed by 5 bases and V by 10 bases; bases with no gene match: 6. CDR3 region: CAIGQGRTEAFF. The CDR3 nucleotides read TGTGCCATCGGACAGGGACGGACTGAAGCTTTCTTT.

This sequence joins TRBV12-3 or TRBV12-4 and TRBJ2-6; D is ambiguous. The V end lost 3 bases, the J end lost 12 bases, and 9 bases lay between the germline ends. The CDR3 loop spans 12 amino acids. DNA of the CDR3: TGTGCCAGCAGTTTCGAAAGGACCGTCCTGACTTTC. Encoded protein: CASSFERTVLTF.

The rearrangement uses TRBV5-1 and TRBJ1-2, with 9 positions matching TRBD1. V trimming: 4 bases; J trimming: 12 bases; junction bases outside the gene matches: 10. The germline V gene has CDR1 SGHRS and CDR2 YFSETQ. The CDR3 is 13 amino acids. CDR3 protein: CASSIGTGSLHTF. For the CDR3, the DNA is TGCGCCAGCAGCATCGGGACAGGGTCCCTCCACACCTTC.